This T cell receptor (beta chain) was profiled in a study of blood T cells in healthy people across ages. Overall study findings and caveats: Expanded clonotype shifts may have been confounded, as the donors had an unknown CMV status.

This clonotype was seen a handful of times. Its target is unknown. With a J-beta primer mix and a sample-barcoded 5' primer, a second PCR ran about 7 to 11 cycles. TCRdb recomputed calls from the 5' RACE reads with MiXCR, one row per CDR3 protein. The table has approximately 1.5 million distinct CDR3 sequences, roughly 30% seen once; the top ten hold about 11%. This clonotype was sampled from a woman in her twenties or thirties in good health. The sequencing sample was made of blood.

CDR3 nucleotide sequence: TGTGCCAGCAGCGCCACAGGGGTTTCTGGGGCCAACGTCCTGACTTTC. It translates to CASSATGVSGANVLTF. This sequence joins TRBV7-9 and TRBJ2-6; 7 positions agree with TRBD1. CDR1 is SEHNR and CDR2 is FQNEAQ in the germline V gene (reference sequence). The CDR3 sequence is 16 residues long. V gave up 5 bases and J gave up 1 base; unmatched junction bases: 5.